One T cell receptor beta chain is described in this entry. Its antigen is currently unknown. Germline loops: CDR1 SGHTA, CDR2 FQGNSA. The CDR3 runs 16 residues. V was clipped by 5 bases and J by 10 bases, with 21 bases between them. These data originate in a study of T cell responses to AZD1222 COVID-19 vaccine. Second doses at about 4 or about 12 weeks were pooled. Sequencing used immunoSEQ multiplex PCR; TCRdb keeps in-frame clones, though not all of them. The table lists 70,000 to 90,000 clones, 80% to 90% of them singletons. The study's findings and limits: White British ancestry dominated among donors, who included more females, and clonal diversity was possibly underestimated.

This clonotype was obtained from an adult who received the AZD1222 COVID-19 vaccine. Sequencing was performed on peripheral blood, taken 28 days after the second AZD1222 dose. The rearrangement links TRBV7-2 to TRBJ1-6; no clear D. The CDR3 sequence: CASSPSGRPPESPLHF. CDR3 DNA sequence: TGTGCCAGCAGCCCTAGCGGACGGCCGCCGGAGTCACCCCTCCACTTT.